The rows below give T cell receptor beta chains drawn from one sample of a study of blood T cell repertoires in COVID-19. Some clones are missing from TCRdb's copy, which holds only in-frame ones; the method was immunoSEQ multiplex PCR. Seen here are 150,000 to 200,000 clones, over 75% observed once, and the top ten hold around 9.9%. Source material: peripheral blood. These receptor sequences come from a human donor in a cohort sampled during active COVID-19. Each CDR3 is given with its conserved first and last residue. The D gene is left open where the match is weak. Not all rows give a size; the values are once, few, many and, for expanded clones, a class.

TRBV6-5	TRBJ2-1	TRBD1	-	TGTGCCAGCAGAGACAGGGGGTTCTACAATGAGCAGTTCTTC	CASRDRGFYNEQFF
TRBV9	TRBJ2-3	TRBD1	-	TGTGCCAGCAGAAGGGGGGACAGGGGGCCAGATACGCAGTATTTT	CASRRGDRGPDTQYF
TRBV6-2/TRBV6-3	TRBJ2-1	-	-	TGTGCCAGCAGTTACGGCGGGGCGGCCTACAATGAGCAGTTCTTC	CASSYGGAAYNEQFF
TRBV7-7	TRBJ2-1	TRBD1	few	TGTGCCAGCAGCCTAACCGGGACAGGGAACAATGAGCAGTTCTTC	CASSLTGTGNNEQFF
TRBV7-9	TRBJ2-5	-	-	TGTGCCAGCAGCTTAGGGGCTATCCAAGAGACCCAGTACTTC	CASSLGAIQETQYF
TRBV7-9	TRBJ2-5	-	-	TGTGCCAGCAGCTTCCAGCGGAGAGCCGAAGAGACCCAGTACTTC	CASSFQRRAEETQYF
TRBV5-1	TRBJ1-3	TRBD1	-	TGCGCCAGCAGCGAAGGGGGCGCGGTTGGAAACACCATATATTTT	CASSEGGAVGNTIYF
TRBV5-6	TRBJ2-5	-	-	TGTGCCAGCAGCTCGGACGGGGTATGGGAGACCCAGTACTTC	CASSSDGVWETQYF
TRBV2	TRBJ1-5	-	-	TGTGCCAGCAGTGAACGGAGGGGTTGGGGCAATCAGCCCCAGCATTTT	CASSERRGWGNQPQHF
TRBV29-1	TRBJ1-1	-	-	TGCAGCGTGGGACATCCTTTCTGGACTGAAGCTTTCTTT	CSVGHPFWTEAFF
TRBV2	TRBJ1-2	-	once	TGTGCCAGCAGTGAATATACAGTTGGGGGCTACACCTTC	CASSEYTVGGYTF
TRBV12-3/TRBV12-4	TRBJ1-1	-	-	TGTGCCAGCAGTTCTACGGACAGCACTGAAGCTTTCTTT	CASSSTDSTEAFF
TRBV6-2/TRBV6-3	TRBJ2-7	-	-	TGTGCCAGCACCCCGGCGCCGGGAGCCTACGAGCAGTACTTC	CASTPAPGAYEQYF
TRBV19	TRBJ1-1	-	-	TGTGCCAGTAGTCCCGGGGGACGAAGGACTGAAGCTTTCTTT	CASSPGGRRTEAFF
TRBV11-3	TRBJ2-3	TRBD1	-	TGTGCCAGCAGCGTCGGGACAGGGGCAGATACGCAGTATTTT	CASSVGTGADTQYF
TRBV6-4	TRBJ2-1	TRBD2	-	TGTGCCAGCAGTGAAATTAGCGGGAGCGCGAATGAGCAGTTCTTC	CASSEISGSANEQFF